Following are 24 T cell receptor beta chains from one sample sequenced in a study of post-analysis software for immune sequencing data. Overall study findings and caveats: TRBV segments more frequent in patients than in controls numbered five and included TRBV5-6, TRBV5-1 and TRBV20-1.

Tagging with unique molecular identifiers was a feature of the TCR beta cDNA libraries. MiXCR, applied by TCRdb to the PCR reads, yields one record per CDR3 protein. This table has a few hundred thousand distinct CDR3 sequences, approximately 39% appearing once. These receptors' targets are unknown. What was sequenced was blood. The receptors were gathered from a girl aged 2 to 9 with multiple sclerosis.

This clonotype has only one observation. This chain joins TRBV12-3 or TRBV12-4 and TRBJ1-2, with D maybe TRBD1 (6 bases). Trimming stripped 6 bases from V and 8 bases from J, with 19 bases between. The CDR3 has 14 residues. CDR3 sequence reads: CASSATRGLGGYTF. The DNA of the CDR3 is TGTGCCAGCAGCGCGACCAGGGGACTGGGGGGCTACACCTTC.

The rearrangement joins TRBV12-3 or TRBV12-4 to TRBJ2-7; either TRBD1 or TRBD2 may fit D (5 bases each). The CDR3 consists of 13 residues. Trimming cost V 1 base and J 7 bases, with 11 bases left between them. DNA for the CDR3: TGTGCCAGCAGTTTAGGGGGGATTTGGGAGCAGTACTTC. This translates into CASSLGGIWEQYF.

This clonotype was counted a few times. The chain is built from TRBV4-3 and TRBJ2-1, with a tentative D call TRBD1 (7 bases). CDR3 length: 17 amino acids. Germline CDR1 LGHNA, CDR2 YSLEER. Deletions cut 0 bases from V and 7 bases from J, with 19 bases between. CDR3 sequence reads: CASSQDVGRGDWNEQFF. The CDR3 DNA sequence: TGCGCCAGCAGCCAAGATGTAGGCAGGGGGGATTGGAATGAGCAGTTCTTC.

This clonotype came up a few times. This chain uses TRBV28 with TRBJ2-4, with D maybe TRBD2 (6 bases). The last part of the DNA fits TRBJ2-7 better; the J call may be wrong. The CDR3 consists of 14 residues. CDR1 and CDR2 from the germline V gene are MDHEN and SYDVKM. The CDR3 DNA is TGTGCCAGCAGAGGAGGGGATTTCACCTACGAGCAGTACTTC. This sequence encodes CASRGGDFTYEQYF.

This clonotype was detected a few times. The CDR3 DNA reads TGTGCCACCAGCAGAGATCAGGCAGGGTGGTACGAGCAGTACTTC. The encoded protein is CATSRDQAGWYEQYF. The J gene is TRBJ2-7, the V gene TRBV15; a weak D match, TRBD1 (5 bases). The CDR3 length is 15 residues. The germline gives CDR1 LNHNV, CDR2 YYDKDF (reference sequence). V was trimmed by 0 bases and J by 4 bases, leaving 13 bases between them.

The V gene is TRBV15, the J gene TRBJ1-2; D remains unclear. The CDR3 covers 15 residues. Trimming removed 0 bases from V and 6 bases from J, with 14 bases in between. Germline V gives CDR1 LNHNV, CDR2 YYDKDF (reference sequence). The CDR3 DNA reads as TGTGCCACCAGCAGAGATTTCGCGGATACCCATGGCTACACCTTC. This translates into CATSRDFADTHGYTF.

This rearrangement joins TRBV29-1 to TRBJ2-4, with D perhaps TRBD1 or TRBD2 (5 bases each). This CDR3 has 13 amino acids. Germline lookup yields CDR1 SQVTM and CDR2 ANQGSEA. Trimming cost V 6 bases and J 13 bases, with 22 bases left between them. CDR3 residues: CSVETGRSAGQYF. For the CDR3, the DNA is TGCAGCGTAGAGACGGGACGCTCGGCAGGGCAGTACTTC.

This clonotype was detected only a few times. The chain uses TRBV12-3 or TRBV12-4 and TRBJ2-1; TRBD2 aligns across 7 bases. The CDR3 contains 12 residues. With 7 bases clipped from V and 6 bases from J, the junction kept 3 bases outside the gene matches. CDR3: CASTWGGNEQFF. CDR3 DNA: TGTGCCAGCACCTGGGGGGGCAATGAGCAGTTCTTC.

Details on this clonotype: The germline gene is not matched at one end of the junction; a read error may be the cause. This sequence joins TRBV12-3 or TRBV12-4 and TRBJ2-4; TRBD2 matches 9 bases. The CDR3 has 14 amino acids. The CDR3 is CAGSLASGVREQYF. DNA of the CDR3: TGTGCCGGCAGTTTAGCTAGCGGGGTTCGTGAGCAGTACTTC.

The J gene is TRBJ1-2, the V gene TRBV29-1; TRBD1 is a possible D gene (5 bases). The CDR3 is 14 amino acids. Trimming removed 4 bases from V and 3 bases from J, with 15 bases in between. CDR1 and CDR2 from the germline V gene are SQVTM and ANQGSEA. CDR3 DNA: TGCAGCGTTGCACCCAGGGTGAGGGACTATGGCTACACCTTC. The encoded protein is CSVAPRVRDYGYTF.

V and J are TRBV7-9 and TRBJ1-2, with D unclear. V lost 1 base and J 1 base, leaving 7 bases between the germline ends. Germline V CDR1 and CDR2: SEHNR, FQNEAQ (reference sequence). CDR3 length: 14 residues. CDR3 in amino acids: CASSLDGDNYGYTF. The CDR3 nucleotides are TGTGCCAGCAGCTTAGACGGGGATAACTATGGCTACACCTTC.

The rearrangement links TRBV2 to TRBJ2-4; D uncertain. CDR3 length equals 13 residues. The V end was cut by 7 bases, the J end by 2 bases, with 9 bases between. Germline V gene data show CDR1 as SNHLY and CDR2 as FYNNEI. The CDR3 spells CASNWVPKNIQYF. The CDR3 DNA sequence: TGTGCCAGCAATTGGGTACCCAAAAACATTCAGTACTTC.

A few counts support this clonotype. The J gene is TRBJ2-1, the V gene TRBV14; no reliable D call. With 6 bases removed from V and 0 bases from J, the gap between germline ends came to 9 bases. This CDR3 comprises 14 residues. Germline CDR1 reads SGHDN; CDR2 reads FVKESK. CDR3 region: CASRYGNSYNEQFF. In DNA form, the CDR3 reads TGTGCCAGCAGATACGGTAACTCCTACAATGAGCAGTTCTTC. Complete variable domain (other parts from reference TRBV14 and TRBJ2-1): EAGVTQFPSHSVIEKGQTVTLRCDPISGHDNLYWYRRVMGKEIKFLLHFVKESKQDESGMPNNRFLAERTGGTYSTLKVQPAELEDSGVYFCASRYGNSYNEQFFGPGTRLTVL.

The genes are TRBV12-3 or TRBV12-4 and TRBJ2-3; the D gene could be TRBD1 or TRBD2 (5 bases each). The ends were cut back, 1 base at V and 3 bases at J, with 14 bases in the middle. CDR3 length equals 16 residues. CDR3 in amino acids: CASSLDARAGTDTQYF. DNA for the CDR3: TGTGCCAGCAGTTTAGACGCCAGGGCGGGTACAGATACGCAGTATTTT.

The V and J genes are TRBV24-1 and TRBJ1-5; D not certain. V dropped 6 bases and J dropped 2 bases, with 7 bases sitting between them. Germline V gene lookup returns CDR1 KGHDR and CDR2 SFDVKD. The CDR3 has 13 residues. CDR3: CATSIGGNQPQHF. CDR3 DNA: TGTGCCACCAGTATCGGGGGCAATCAGCCCCAGCATTTT.

This clonotype has a single count. V usage is TRBV20-1 and J usage is TRBJ1-5; D possibly corresponds to TRBD1 (6 bases). Trimming left V 3 bases short and J 1 base short, with 13 bases between. This CDR3 spans 15 amino acids. Germline CDR1 reads DFQATT; CDR2 reads SNEGSKA (reference sequence). DNA of the CDR3: TGCAGTGCTAGTCTCCAGGGGCTAAGCAATCAGCCCCAGCATTTT. It is translated as CSASLQGLSNQPQHF.

This clonotype was recorded once. The J gene is TRBJ1-6, the V gene TRBV2, with no clear D. The CDR3 runs 12 residues. The V gene lost 2 bases and the J gene lost 18 bases, with 14 bases spanning the gap. Germline V gives CDR1 SNHLY, CDR2 FYNNEI. CDR3 in DNA: TGTGCCAGCAGTGAATTGGGCAGCCTCTACCACTTT. Its protein product is CASSELGSLYHF.

J is TRBJ2-7 and V is TRBV29-1; 10 positions agree with TRBD1. The CDR3 loop spans 15 amino acids. Germline assignment: CDR1 SQVTM and CDR2 ANQGSEA. Trimming removed 0 bases from V and 5 bases from J; junction bases left unmatched: 7. CDR3 protein: CSVEDRDRGPNEQYF. CDR3 sequence (DNA): TGCAGCGTTGAAGATCGGGACAGGGGCCCCAACGAGCAGTACTTC.

The rearrangement links TRBV7-9 to TRBJ2-3; no firm D call. The CDR3 runs to 12 residues. V was pared by 1 base and J by 12 bases, with 11 bases between. The germline V gene encodes CDR1 SEHNR and CDR2 FQNEAQ (reference sequence). The CDR3 DNA follows: TGTGCCAGCAGCTTAGGCGTATTCCTCCAGTATTTT. Translated: CASSLGVFLQYF.

This clonotype has at least ten counts. The rearrangement links TRBV29-1 to TRBJ2-7; D not resolved. Trimming removed 4 bases from V and 2 bases from J, with 12 bases in between. CDR1 is SQVTM, CDR2 ANQGSEA, per germline. CDR3 size: 13 residues. This chain's CDR3 is CSVVSDWTYEQYF. Here the CDR3 DNA reads TGCAGCGTTGTCTCCGATTGGACCTACGAGCAGTACTTC.

The chain joins TRBV5-1 to TRBJ2-3; possible D gene TRBD2, 6 bases. Germline CDR1 reads SGHRS; CDR2 reads YFSETQ. V lost 3 bases to trimming and J lost 1 base, with 12 bases between them. This CDR3 spans 15 amino acids. CDR3 sequence: CASSSLAERTDTQYF. In DNA, the CDR3 is TGCGCCAGCAGCTCCTTAGCGGAACGCACAGATACGCAGTATTTT.

This clonotype was counted a few times. This rearrangement joins TRBV5-1 to TRBJ1-1, with D perhaps matching TRBD1 (6 bases). The V end was cut by 1 base, the J end by 1 base, with 11 bases between. Germline V lookup: CDR1 SGHRS, CDR2 YFSETQ. The CDR3 is made up of 15 amino acids. This CDR3 reads CASSLRGGTNTEAFF. Written as DNA, the CDR3 is TGCGCCAGCAGCTTGAGAGGGGGGACGAACACTGAAGCTTTCTTT. Combining the CDR3 with reference TRBV5-1 and TRBJ1-1 gives the whole variable domain KAGVTQTPRYLIKTRGQQVTLSCSPISGHRSVSWYQQTPGQGLQFLFEYFSETQRNKGNFPGRFSGRQFSNSRSEMNVSTLELGDSALYLCASSLRGGTNTEAFFGQGTRLTVV.

The rearrangement links TRBV29-1 to TRBJ2-5; D gene ambiguous. The CDR3 spans 12 residues. The ends were cut back, 2 bases at V and 5 bases at J, with 9 bases in the middle. CDR1 and CDR2 (germline): SQVTM, ANQGSEA. CDR3 loop: CSVEIYYETQYF. The CDR3 DNA reads as TGCAGCGTTGAAATCTATTACGAGACCCAGTACTTC.

This clonotype was detected only once. V and J are TRBV6-6 and TRBJ2-3; 9 positions match TRBD1. The CDR3 spans 16 residues. V dropped 2 bases and J dropped 1; count of bases not matched to a gene: 4. CDR1 is MNHNY, CDR2 SVGAGI, per germline (reference sequence). This CDR3 is CASSYATGGGTDTQYF. CDR3 DNA: TGTGCCAGCAGTTACGCGACAGGGGGTGGCACAGATACGCAGTATTTT.